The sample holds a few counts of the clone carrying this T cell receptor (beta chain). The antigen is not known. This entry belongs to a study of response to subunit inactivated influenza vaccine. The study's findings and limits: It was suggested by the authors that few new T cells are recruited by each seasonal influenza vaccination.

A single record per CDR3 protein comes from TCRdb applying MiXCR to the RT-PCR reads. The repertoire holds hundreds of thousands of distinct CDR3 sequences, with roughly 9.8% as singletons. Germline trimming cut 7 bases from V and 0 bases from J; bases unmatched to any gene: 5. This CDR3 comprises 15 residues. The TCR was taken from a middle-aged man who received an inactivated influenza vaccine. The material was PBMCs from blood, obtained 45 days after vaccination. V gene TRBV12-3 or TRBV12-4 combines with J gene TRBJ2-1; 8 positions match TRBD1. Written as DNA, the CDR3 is TGTGCCAGCACCCTAACAGGGGGCTCCTACAATGAGCAGTTCTTC. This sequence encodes CASTLTGGSYNEQFF.